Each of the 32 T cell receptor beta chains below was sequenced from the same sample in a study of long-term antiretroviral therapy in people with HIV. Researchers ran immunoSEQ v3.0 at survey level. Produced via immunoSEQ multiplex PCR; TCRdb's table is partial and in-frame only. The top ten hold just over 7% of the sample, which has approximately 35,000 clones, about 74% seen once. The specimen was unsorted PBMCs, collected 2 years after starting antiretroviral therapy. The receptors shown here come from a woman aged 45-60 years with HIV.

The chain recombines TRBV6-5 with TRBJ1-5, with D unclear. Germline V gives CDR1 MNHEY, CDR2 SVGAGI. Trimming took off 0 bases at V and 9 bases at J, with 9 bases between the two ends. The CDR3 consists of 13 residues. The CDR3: CASSYSSRGPQHF. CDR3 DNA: TGTGCCAGCAGTTACTCGTCCCGGGGGCCCCAGCATTTT.

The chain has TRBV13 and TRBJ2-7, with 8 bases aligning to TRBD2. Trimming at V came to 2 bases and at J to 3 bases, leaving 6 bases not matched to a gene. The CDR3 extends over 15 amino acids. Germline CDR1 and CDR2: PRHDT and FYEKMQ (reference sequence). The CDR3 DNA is TGTGCCAGCAGCTTACTGCGGGGGGCGAGCTACGAGCAGTACTTC. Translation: CASSLLRGASYEQYF.

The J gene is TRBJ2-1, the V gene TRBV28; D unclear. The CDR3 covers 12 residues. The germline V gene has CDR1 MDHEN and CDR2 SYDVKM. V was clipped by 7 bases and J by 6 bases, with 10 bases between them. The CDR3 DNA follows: TGTGCCAGCACCTGGTCGTCCAATGAGCAGTTCTTC. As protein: CASTWSSNEQFF.

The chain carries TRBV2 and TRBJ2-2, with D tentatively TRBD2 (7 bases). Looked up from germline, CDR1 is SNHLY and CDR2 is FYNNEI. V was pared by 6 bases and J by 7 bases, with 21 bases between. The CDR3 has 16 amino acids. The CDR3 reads CASRIIGGPGIGELFF. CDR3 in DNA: TGTGCCAGCAGAATCATCGGGGGGCCGGGGATCGGGGAGCTGTTTTTT.

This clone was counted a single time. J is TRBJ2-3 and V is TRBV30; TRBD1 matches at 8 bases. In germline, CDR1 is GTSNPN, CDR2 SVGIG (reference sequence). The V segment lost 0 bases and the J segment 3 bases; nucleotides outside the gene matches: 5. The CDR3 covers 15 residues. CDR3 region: CAWSVTRGRTDTQYF. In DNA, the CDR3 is TGTGCCTGGAGTGTAACCAGGGGGCGGACAGATACGCAGTATTTT.

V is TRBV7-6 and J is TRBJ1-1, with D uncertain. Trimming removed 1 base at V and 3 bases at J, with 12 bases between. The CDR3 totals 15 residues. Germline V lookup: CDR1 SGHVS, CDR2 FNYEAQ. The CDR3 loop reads CASSLVSYSHTEAFF. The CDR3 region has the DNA TGTGCCAGCAGCTTAGTCTCGTACAGCCACACTGAAGCTTTCTTT.

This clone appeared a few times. The chain's CDR3 is CAWSVGTFRYTF. Here the CDR3 DNA reads TGTGCCTGGAGTGTAGGGACCTTTCGCTACACCTTC. The chain has TRBV30 and TRBJ1-2, with D perhaps TRBD1 (5 bases). V was trimmed by 0 bases and J by 9 bases, leaving 11 bases between them. Looked up from germline, CDR1 is GTSNPN and CDR2 is SVGIG (reference sequence). This CDR3 is 12 amino acids long.

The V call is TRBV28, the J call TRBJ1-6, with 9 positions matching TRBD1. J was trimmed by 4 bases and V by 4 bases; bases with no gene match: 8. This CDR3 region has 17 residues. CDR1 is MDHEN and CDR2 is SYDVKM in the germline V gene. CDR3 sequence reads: CASSWGPGQGYNSPLHF. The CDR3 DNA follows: TGTGCCAGCAGTTGGGGACCGGGACAGGGATATAATTCACCCCTCCACTTT. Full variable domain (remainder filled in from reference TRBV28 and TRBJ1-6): DVKVTQSSRYLVKRTGEKVFLECVQDMDHENMFWYRQDPGLGLRLIYFSYDVKMKEKGDIPEGYSVSREKKERFSLILESASTNQTSMYLCASSWGPGQGYNSPLHFGNGTRLTVT.

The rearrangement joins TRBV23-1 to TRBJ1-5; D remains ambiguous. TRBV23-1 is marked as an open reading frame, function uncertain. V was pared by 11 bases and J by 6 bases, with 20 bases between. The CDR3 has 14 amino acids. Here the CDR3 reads CAASPTRECQPQHF. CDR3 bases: TGCGCCGCATCGCCAACACGGGAATGTCAGCCCCAGCATTTT.

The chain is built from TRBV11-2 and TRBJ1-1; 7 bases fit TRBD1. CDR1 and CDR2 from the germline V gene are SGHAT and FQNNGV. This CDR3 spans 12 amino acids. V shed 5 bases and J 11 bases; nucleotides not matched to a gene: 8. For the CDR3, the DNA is TGTGCCAGCAGCGAATACAGGGGAAGCGCTTTCTTT. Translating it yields CASSEYRGSAFF.

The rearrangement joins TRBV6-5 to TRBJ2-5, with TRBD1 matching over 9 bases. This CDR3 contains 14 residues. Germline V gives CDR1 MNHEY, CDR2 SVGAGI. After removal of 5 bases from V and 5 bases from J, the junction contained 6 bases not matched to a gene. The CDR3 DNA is TGTGCCAGCAGTCCCGGGACAGGGTTGGAGACCCAGTACTTC. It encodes CASSPGTGLETQYF.

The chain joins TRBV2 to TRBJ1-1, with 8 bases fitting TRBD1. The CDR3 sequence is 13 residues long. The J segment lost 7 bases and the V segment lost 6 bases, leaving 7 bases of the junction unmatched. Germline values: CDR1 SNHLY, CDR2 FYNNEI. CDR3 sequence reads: CASSRGPGGEAFF. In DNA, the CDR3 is TGTGCCAGCAGCAGGGGGCCCGGGGGTGAAGCTTTCTTT.

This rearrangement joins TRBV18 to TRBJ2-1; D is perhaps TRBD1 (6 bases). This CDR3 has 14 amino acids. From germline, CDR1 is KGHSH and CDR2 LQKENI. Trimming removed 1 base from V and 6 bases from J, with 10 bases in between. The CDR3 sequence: CASSPLLDSNEQFF. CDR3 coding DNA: TGTGCCAGCTCACCACTTCTGGACAGCAATGAGCAGTTCTTC.

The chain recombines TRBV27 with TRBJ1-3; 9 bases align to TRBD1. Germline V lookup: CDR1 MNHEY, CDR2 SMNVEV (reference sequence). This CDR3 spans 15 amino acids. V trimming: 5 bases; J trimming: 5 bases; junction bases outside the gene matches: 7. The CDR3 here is CASSPSDRGRNTIYF. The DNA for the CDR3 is TGTGCCAGCAGTCCTTCGGACAGGGGTAGAAACACCATATATTTT.

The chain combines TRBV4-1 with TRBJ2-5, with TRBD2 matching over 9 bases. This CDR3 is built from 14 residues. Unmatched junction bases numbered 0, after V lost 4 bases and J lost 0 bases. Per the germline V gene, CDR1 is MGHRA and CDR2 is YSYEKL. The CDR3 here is CASSRLADQETQYF. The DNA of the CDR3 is TGCGCCAGCAGCCGACTAGCGGACCAAGAGACCCAGTACTTC.

The CDR3 sequence is CSVTSRGPQETQYF. The CDR3 nucleotides are TGCAGCGTTACCTCCAGGGGTCCCCAAGAGACCCAGTACTTC. The V gene is TRBV29-1, the J gene TRBJ2-5; D might be TRBD1 (6 bases). The CDR3 has 14 amino acids. The germline V gene has CDR1 SQVTM and CDR2 ANQGSEA. The V end was cut by 5 bases, the J end by 1 base, with 14 bases between.

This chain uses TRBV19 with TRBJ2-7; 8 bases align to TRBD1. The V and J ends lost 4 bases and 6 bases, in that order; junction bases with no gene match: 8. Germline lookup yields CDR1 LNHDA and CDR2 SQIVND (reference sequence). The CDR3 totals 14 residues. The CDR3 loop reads CASSRLTGAGEQYF. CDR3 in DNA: TGTGCCAGTAGTAGGTTGACAGGGGCTGGCGAGCAGTACTTC.

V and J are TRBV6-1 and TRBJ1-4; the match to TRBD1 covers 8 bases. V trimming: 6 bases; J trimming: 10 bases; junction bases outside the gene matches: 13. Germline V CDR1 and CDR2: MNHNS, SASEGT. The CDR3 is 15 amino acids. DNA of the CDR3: TGTGCCAGCAGCTACAGGACAGGGAGAACAGGAAAACTGTTTTTT. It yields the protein CASSYRTGRTGKLFF.

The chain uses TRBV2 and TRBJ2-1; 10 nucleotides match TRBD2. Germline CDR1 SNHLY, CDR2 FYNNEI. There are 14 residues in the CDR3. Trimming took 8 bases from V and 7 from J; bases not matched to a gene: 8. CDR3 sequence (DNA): TGTGCCAGCGGAACTAGCGGGGCGAGAAATGAGCAGTTCTTC. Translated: CASGTSGARNEQFF.

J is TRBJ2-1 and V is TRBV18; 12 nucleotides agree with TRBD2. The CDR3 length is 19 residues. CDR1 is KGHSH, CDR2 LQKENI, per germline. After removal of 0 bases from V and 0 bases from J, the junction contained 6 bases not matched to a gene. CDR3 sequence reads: CASSPPTSGGLSSYNEQFF. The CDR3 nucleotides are TGTGCCAGCTCACCACCCACTAGCGGGGGGCTATCCTCCTACAATGAGCAGTTCTTC.

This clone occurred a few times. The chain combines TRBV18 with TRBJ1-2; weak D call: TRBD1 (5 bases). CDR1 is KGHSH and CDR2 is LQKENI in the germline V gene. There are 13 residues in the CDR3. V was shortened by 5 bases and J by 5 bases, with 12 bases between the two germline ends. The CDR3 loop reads CASSKTDPYGYTF. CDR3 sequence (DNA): TGTGCCAGCTCAAAGACAGACCCTTATGGCTACACCTTC.

CDR3 DNA sequence: TGTGCCAGCAGCTTAAGAACCCCTTTTAACTATGGCTACACCTTC. Protein: CASSLRTPFNYGYTF. V gene TRBV7-9 combines with J gene TRBJ1-2; D uncertain. V shed 2 bases and J shed 1 base, with 11 bases lying between them. CDR1 and CDR2 (germline): SEHNR, FQNEAQ (reference sequence). The CDR3 has 15 residues.

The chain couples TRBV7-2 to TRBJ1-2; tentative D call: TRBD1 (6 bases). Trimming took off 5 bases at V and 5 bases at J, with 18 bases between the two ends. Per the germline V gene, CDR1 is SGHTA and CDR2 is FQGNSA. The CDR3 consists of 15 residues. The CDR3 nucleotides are TGTGCCAGCAGCCCGTCTCAGGGTAGGGGGTATGGCTACACCTTC. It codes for CASSPSQGRGYGYTF.

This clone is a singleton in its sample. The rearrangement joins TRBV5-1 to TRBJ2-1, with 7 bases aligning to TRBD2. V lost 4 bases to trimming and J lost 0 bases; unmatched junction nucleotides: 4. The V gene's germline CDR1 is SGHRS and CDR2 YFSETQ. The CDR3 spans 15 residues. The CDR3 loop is CASSPSGVSYNEQFF. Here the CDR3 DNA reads TGCGCCAGCAGCCCAAGCGGGGTCTCCTACAATGAGCAGTTCTTC. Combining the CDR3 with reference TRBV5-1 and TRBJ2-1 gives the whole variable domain KAGVTQTPRYLIKTRGQQVTLSCSPISGHRSVSWYQQTPGQGLQFLFEYFSETQRNKGNFPGRFSGRQFSNSRSEMNVSTLELGDSALYLCASSPSGVSYNEQFFGPGTRLTVL.

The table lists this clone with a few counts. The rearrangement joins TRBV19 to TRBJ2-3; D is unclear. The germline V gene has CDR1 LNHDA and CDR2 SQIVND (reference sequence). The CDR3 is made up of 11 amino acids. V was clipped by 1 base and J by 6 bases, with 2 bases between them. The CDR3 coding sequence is TGTGCCAGTAGTATAGCCGATACGCAGTATTTT. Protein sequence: CASSIADTQYF. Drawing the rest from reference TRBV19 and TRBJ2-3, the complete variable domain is DGGITQSPKYLFRKEGQNVTLSCEQNLNHDAMYWYRQDPGQGLRLIYYSQIVNDFQKGDIAEGYSVSREKKESFPLTVTSAQKNPTAFYLCASSIADTQYFGPGTRLTVL.

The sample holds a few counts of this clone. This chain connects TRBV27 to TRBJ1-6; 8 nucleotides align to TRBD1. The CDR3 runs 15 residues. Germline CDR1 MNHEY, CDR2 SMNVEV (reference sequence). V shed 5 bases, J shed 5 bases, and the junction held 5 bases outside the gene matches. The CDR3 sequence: CASSGQGFNNSPLHF. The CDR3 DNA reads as TGTGCCAGCAGTGGACAGGGTTTCAATAATTCACCCCTCCACTTT.

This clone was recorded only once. The CDR3 sequence: CASSQDPISGGTYSGANVLTF. The CDR3 nucleotides are TGCGCCAGCAGCCAAGATCCCATTAGCGGGGGGACCTACTCTGGGGCCAACGTCCTGACTTTC. V gene TRBV4-1 combines with J gene TRBJ2-6; TRBD2 aligns across 10 bases. J was trimmed by 0 bases and V by 0 bases; bases with no gene match: 11. Germline V gene sequence: CDR1 MGHRA, CDR2 YSYEKL. The CDR3 loop spans 21 amino acids.

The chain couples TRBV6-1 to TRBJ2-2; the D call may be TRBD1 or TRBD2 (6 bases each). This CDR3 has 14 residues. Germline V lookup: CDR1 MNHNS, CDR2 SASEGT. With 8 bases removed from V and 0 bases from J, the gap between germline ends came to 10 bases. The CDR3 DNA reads TGTGCCAGCGTTCGGGGGCCGAACACCGGGGAGCTGTTTTTT. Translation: CASVRGPNTGELFF.

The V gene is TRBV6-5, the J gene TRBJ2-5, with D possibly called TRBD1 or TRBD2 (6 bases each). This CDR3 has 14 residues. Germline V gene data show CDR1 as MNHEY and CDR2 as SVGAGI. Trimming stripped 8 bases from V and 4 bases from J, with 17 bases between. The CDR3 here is CASRLGGPRETQYF. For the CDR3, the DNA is TGTGCCAGCCGGTTAGGGGGGCCCCGAGAGACCCAGTACTTC.

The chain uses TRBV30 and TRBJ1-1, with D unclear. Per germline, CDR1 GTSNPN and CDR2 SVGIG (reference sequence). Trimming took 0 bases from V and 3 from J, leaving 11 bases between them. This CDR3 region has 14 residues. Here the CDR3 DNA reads TGTGCCTGGAGTGTACATAGGGTTGACACTGAAGCTTTCTTT. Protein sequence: CAWSVHRVDTEAFF.

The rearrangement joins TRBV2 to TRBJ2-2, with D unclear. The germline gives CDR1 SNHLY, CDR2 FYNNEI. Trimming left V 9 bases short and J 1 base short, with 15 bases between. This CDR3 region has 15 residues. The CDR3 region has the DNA TGTGCCAGTACCCTCTTGAAGCTGAACACCGGGGAGCTGTTTTTT. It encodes CASTLLKLNTGELFF.

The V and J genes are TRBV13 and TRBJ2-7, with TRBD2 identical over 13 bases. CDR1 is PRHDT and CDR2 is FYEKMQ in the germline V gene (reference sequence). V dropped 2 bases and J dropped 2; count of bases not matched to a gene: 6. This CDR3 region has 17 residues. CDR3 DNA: TGTGCCAGCAGCTTACGGGGGACTAGCGGGGTTACCTACGAGCAGTACGTC. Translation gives CASSLRGTSGVTYEQYV.